The TCR beta chain under discussion was sequenced for a study of shared clonotypes between healthy human individuals. Study-wide results and caveats: Large sequencing depth failed to make sorted-subset sequencing complete, rarefaction showed. It was the non-shared clonotypes that had lower generation probabilities than clonotypes shared by all four donors.

Genomic DNA belonging to each subset was distributed in equal measure over several immunoSEQ plates. Here immunoSEQ multiplex PCR was the method, and the copy in TCRdb shows in-frame clones only, minus some. The sample records over 850,000 clones, about 84% being singletons. The germline gives CDR1 SEHNR, CDR2 FQNEAQ (reference sequence). The junction had 7 bases not matched to a gene; V was cut back by 4 bases and J by 5 bases. CDR3 length: 15 residues. About this clone itself: Its antigen is still unknown.

V is TRBV7-9 and J is TRBJ2-5; TRBD2 matches 10 bases. The TCR sequence derives from a man in his late teens or twenties in good health. Some clones in this sample may be carry-over from other donors' samples. Specimen: memory CD4+ T cells from PBMCs. The sample's subset: CD45RA-negative fraction. As DNA, the CDR3 is TGTGCCAGCAGCTCCGAGCGGGAGGGCCGGGAGACCCAGTACTTC. Protein: CASSSEREGRETQYF.